The 8 T cell receptor beta chains given below trace back to one sample, sequenced in a study of identical twins. MiXCR, applied by TCRdb to the 5' RACE reads, yields one record per CDR3 protein. The sample holds approximately 410,000 distinct CDR3 sequences; less than 20% are singletons and the top ten take around 10%. The sample comprised naive T cells sorted from blood. These receptors were collected from a man in his fifties in good health.

This clonotype was observed a handful of times. This rearrangement joins TRBV6-2 or TRBV6-3 to TRBJ2-7; D gene unclear. Germline CDR1 MNHEY, CDR2 SVGEGT. V gave up 6 bases and J gave up 5 bases, with 17 bases separating them. CDR3 size: 14 residues. CDR3 in amino acids: CASRSDGLRNEQYF. The CDR3 bases are TGTGCCAGCAGATCGGACGGGCTTCGGAACGAGCAGTACTTC.

This clonotype was seen ten or more times. The V gene is TRBV5-1, the J gene TRBJ2-1; TRBD2 matches 13 bases. Germline V gene data show CDR1 as SGHRS and CDR2 as YFSETQ. This CDR3 spans 18 amino acids. With V trimmed by 4 bases and J by 11 bases, 18 bases remained unmatched. The CDR3 reads CASSATVTGTSGTRKQFF. The CDR3 DNA sequence: TGCGCCAGCAGCGCGACTGTGACCGGGACTAGCGGGACGCGGAAGCAGTTCTTC.

The CDR3 DNA sequence: TGCAGTGCTAAACCCGTACCAGCGGCCACGCCGGATGGGCCCCAGTACTTC. Amino acid sequence: CSAKPVPAATPDGPQYF. The rearrangement joins TRBV20-1 to TRBJ2-5, with D perhaps TRBD2 (5 bases). Deletions cut 4 bases from V and 9 bases from J, with 30 bases between. Germline V gives CDR1 DFQATT, CDR2 SNEGSKA (reference sequence). The CDR3 length is 17 residues.

This clonotype was seen repeatedly, ten times or more. The chain couples TRBV28 to TRBJ2-7; 8 bases are a match to TRBD2. Trimming took 6 bases from V and 3 from J; bases not matched to a gene: 7. This CDR3 has 14 amino acids. Germline loops: CDR1 MDHEN, CDR2 SYDVKM. The CDR3 DNA follows: TGTGCCAGCAGCACGGGACTAGGGGGCTACGAGCAGTACTTC. It specifies CASSTGLGGYEQYF.

The rearrangement joins TRBV6-1 to TRBJ1-5; 7 positions agree with TRBD1. After removal of 6 bases from V and 0 bases from J, the junction contained 5 bases not matched to a gene. The V gene's germline CDR1 is MNHNS and CDR2 SASEGT. This CDR3 has 15 amino acids. In DNA form, the CDR3 reads TGTGCCAGCAGCGACAGGGCCTATAGCAATCAGCCCCAGCATTTT. Amino acids: CASSDRAYSNQPQHF.

Remarks on this clonotype: Possible read error: a much larger clone is one base away. V usage is TRBV12-3 or TRBV12-4 and J usage is TRBJ1-6; D possibly corresponds to TRBD1 (5 bases). V was trimmed by 6 bases and J by 6 bases, leaving 12 bases between them. CDR3 length: 14 amino acids. The CDR3 nucleotides read TGTGCCAGCAGCCTGGGACCGATTAATTCACCCCTCCACTTT. Protein sequence: CASSLGPINSPLHF.

This chain joins TRBV29-1 and TRBJ2-7; unclear D gene. Trimming removed 3 bases from V and 3 bases from J, with 12 bases in between. Germline V gene sequence: CDR1 SQVTM, CDR2 ANQGSEA. CDR3 length equals 13 residues. In nucleotides, the CDR3 is TGCAGCGTTGACGGCCCATCGGGCTACGAGCAGTACTTC. Encoded protein: CSVDGPSGYEQYF.

DNA for the CDR3: TGTGCCAGCAGCGGGACTAGGTACGAGCAGTACTTC. Translating gives CASSGTRYEQYF. The chain combines TRBV7-2 with TRBJ2-7; 8 positions agree with TRBD2. This CDR3 region has 12 residues. The V and J ends lost 5 bases and 4 bases, in that order; junction bases with no gene match: 1. The germline gives CDR1 SGHTA, CDR2 FQGNSA.